The 13 T cell receptor beta chains reported below all come from one sample, sequenced in a study of blood T cell repertoires in COVID-19. Some clones are missing from TCRdb's copy, which holds only in-frame ones; the method was immunoSEQ multiplex PCR. The table includes about 320,000 clones, about 90% detected once. Sequenced: PBMCs or T cells enriched from blood (not recorded which). The receptors derive from a young man who had recovered from COVID-19.

The chain recombines TRBV7-9 with TRBJ1-1; D is undetermined. The CDR3 length is 13 residues. In germline, CDR1 is SEHNR, CDR2 FQNEAQ (reference sequence). V was clipped by 9 bases and J by 4 bases, with 15 bases between them. CDR3 bases: TGTGCCAGTGAGAGAGCCATTCGCACTGAAGCTTTCTTT. This encodes CASERAIRTEAFF.

This chain connects TRBV5-1 to TRBJ1-1, with TRBD1 matching over 7 bases. Trimming cost V 4 bases and J 0 bases; bases outside gene matches: 3. Germline CDR1 is SGHRS and CDR2 is YFSETQ. The CDR3 sequence is 14 residues long. Here the CDR3 DNA reads TGCGCCAGCAGCAGGGACAGCCTGAACACTGAAGCTTTCTTT. The encoded protein is CASSRDSLNTEAFF.

V usage is TRBV30 and J usage is TRBJ1-4; a possible D gene is TRBD1 (6 bases). V lost 3 bases and J 0 bases, leaving 8 bases between the germline ends. The germline CDR1 and CDR2 sequences are GTSNPN and SVGIG (reference sequence). The CDR3 is 14 amino acids. CDR3 DNA sequence: TGTGCCTGGAGACAGGGACCAACTAATGAAAAACTGTTTTTT. Residues: CAWRQGPTNEKLFF.

The V gene is TRBV27, the J gene TRBJ2-2; D perhaps matches TRBD1 (6 bases). The V and J ends lost 4 bases and 4 bases respectively, with 13 bases between them. Per the germline V gene, CDR1 is MNHEY and CDR2 is SMNVEV (reference sequence). The CDR3 totals 15 residues. This chain's CDR3 is CASSSQGWGTGELFF. CDR3 coding DNA: TGTGCCAGCAGTTCACAGGGTTGGGGCACCGGGGAGCTGTTTTTT.

The gene calls are TRBV18 and TRBJ1-2, with 7 nucleotides matching TRBD1. The CDR3 spans 14 residues. The V segment lost 4 bases and the J segment 4 bases; nucleotides outside the gene matches: 6. The germline V gene has CDR1 KGHSH and CDR2 LQKENI. CDR3 region: CASSRDRDSYGYTF. Written as DNA, the CDR3 is TGTGCCAGCTCACGCGACAGGGACAGCTATGGCTACACCTTC.

The chain combines TRBV19 with TRBJ1-2, with 9 bases identical to TRBD1. The ends lost 7 bases at V and 6 bases at J; junction bases unmatched: 15. The CDR3 contains 16 residues. Germline V gene lookup returns CDR1 LNHDA and CDR2 SQIVND (reference sequence). CDR3 sequence reads: CASTSMGTGRSDGYTF. The CDR3, as DNA: TGTGCCAGTACCTCCATGGGGACAGGGAGGTCGGATGGCTACACCTTC.

This sequence joins TRBV19 and TRBJ1-5; D call uncertain. The germline CDR1 and CDR2 sequences are LNHDA and SQIVND (reference sequence). The length of the CDR3 is 14 residues. V was cut by 6 bases and J by 0 bases, with 9 bases left in between. CDR3 region: CASSITSSNQPQHF. CDR3 DNA sequence: TGTGCCAGTAGCATCACGAGTAGCAATCAGCCCCAGCATTTT. The whole variable domain, remainder taken from reference TRBV19 and TRBJ1-5, is DGGITQSPKYLFRKEGQNVTLSCEQNLNHDAMYWYRQDPGQGLRLIYYSQIVNDFQKGDIAEGYSVSREKKESFPLTVTSAQKNPTAFYLCASSITSSNQPQHFGDGTRLSIL.

V gene TRBV7-9 combines with J gene TRBJ1-2; D is perhaps TRBD1 (5 bases). This CDR3 has 14 amino acids. The V gene lost 8 bases and the J gene lost 0 bases, with 13 bases spanning the gap. Germline CDR1 and CDR2: SEHNR and FQNEAQ (reference sequence). Here the CDR3 DNA reads TGTGCCAGCCCGGCTCAGGGAACTAACTATGGCTACACCTTC. It translates to CASPAQGTNYGYTF.

V is TRBV2 and J is TRBJ2-7; the match to TRBD1 covers 9 bases. CDR1 SNHLY and CDR2 FYNNEI come from the germline V gene. J gave up 1 base and V 8 bases, and 6 bases lay outside the gene matches. This CDR3 spans 14 amino acids. CDR3 sequence (DNA): TGTGCCAGCGGTATGGGACAGGGATCCTACGAGCAGTACTTC. This encodes CASGMGQGSYEQYF.

The chain joins TRBV27 to TRBJ2-3; TRBD2 might be the D (6 bases). V was shortened by 6 bases and J by 2 bases, with 15 bases between the two germline ends. The CDR3 length is 15 residues. Germline V gene sequence: CDR1 MNHEY, CDR2 SMNVEV (reference sequence). The CDR3 DNA reads TGTGCCAGCAGAAGGGACTCAGGTACCACAGATACGCAGTATTTT. Translated, it gives CASRRDSGTTDTQYF.

This rearrangement joins TRBV7-9 to TRBJ2-3; possible D gene TRBD2, 6 bases. The germline V gene encodes CDR1 SEHNR and CDR2 FQNEAQ (reference sequence). The CDR3 spans 16 residues. Trimming cost V 2 bases and J 2 bases, with 14 bases left between them. Here the CDR3 DNA reads TGTGCCAGCAGCTTAACCCGCGGGGAATTCACAGATACGCAGTATTTT. Translating gives CASSLTRGEFTDTQYF.

The chain combines TRBV6-2 or TRBV6-3 with TRBJ2-3, with D unresolved. Trimming shortened V by 1 base and J by 3 bases, and 11 bases separated the two germline ends. Germline V gene lookup returns CDR1 MNHEY and CDR2 SVGEGT. The CDR3 sequence is 15 residues long. The CDR3 coding sequence is TGTGCCAGCAGTTACTTGCGCCCCGCGACAGATACGCAGTATTTT. Translating gives CASSYLRPATDTQYF.

The count of this clone is one. A junction end diverges from the germline sequence, so it may reflect a read error. CDR3: CGGASGNTIYF. CDR3 in DNA: TGTGGAGGGGCGTCCGGAAACACCATATATTTT. The genes are TRBV20-1 and TRBJ1-3; D perhaps matches TRBD1 (5 bases). Germline CDR1 reads DFQATT; CDR2 reads SNEGSKA (reference sequence). CDR3 length equals 11 residues.